The 8 T cell receptor beta chains below come from one sample, sequenced in a study of OX40 agonist ivuxolimab in advanced cancers. Method: immunoSEQ multiplex PCR; TCRdb's copy keeps in-frame clones and lacks some. The sample shows more than 85,000 clones, about 90% of them seen only once. The sample here was CD4+ or CD8+ T cells sorted from blood, taken in a trial of the OX40 agonist ivuxolimab. These TCRs come from an adult with an advanced solid tumor such as melanoma, head and neck, liver or kidney cancer.

The CDR3 loop reads CASSLPMGAQHF. CDR3 in DNA: TGTGCCAGCAGTCTCCCCATGGGAGCCCAGCATTTT. This sequence joins TRBV28 and TRBJ1-5; D is unclear. Trimming left V 5 bases short and J 11 bases short, with 13 bases between. Per the germline V gene, CDR1 is MDHEN and CDR2 is SYDVKM. CDR3 length equals 12 residues.

The CDR3 here is CASSLGGQPKAFF. DNA of the CDR3: TGTGCCAGCAGTTTAGGAGGCCAACCGAAAGCTTTCTTT. The chain carries TRBV28 and TRBJ1-1; D not certain. This CDR3 has 13 amino acids. The V and J ends lost 2 bases and 9 bases respectively, with 13 bases between them. Germline V lookup: CDR1 MDHEN, CDR2 SYDVKM.

The genes are TRBV5-1 and TRBJ2-3; 7 nucleotides line up with TRBD2. CDR3 length: 16 residues. Germline V gene lookup returns CDR1 SGHRS and CDR2 YFSETQ. J was trimmed by 3 bases and V by 1 base; bases with no gene match: 8. CDR3 bases: TGCGCCAGCAGCTTGAGGAGGGGCGGGAGAACAGATACGCAGTATTTT. This sequence encodes CASSLRRGGRTDTQYF.

The rearrangement uses TRBV10-3 and TRBJ2-5; D is perhaps TRBD2 (6 bases). CDR1 is ENHRY, CDR2 SYGVKD, per germline. The CDR3 covers 14 residues. Trimming took off 2 bases at V and 4 bases at J, with 11 bases between the two ends. The chain's CDR3 is CAISEPGGLETQYF. CDR3 in DNA: TGTGCCATCAGTGAGCCCGGGGGACTAGAGACCCAGTACTTC.

V gene TRBV12-5 combines with J gene TRBJ2-5; 10 nucleotides agree with TRBD2. The last part of the DNA fits TRBJ2-7 better; the J call may be wrong. The CDR3 runs 15 residues. In germline, CDR1 is LGHNT, CDR2 FRNRAP. CDR3 protein: CASGRPGLATYEQYF. The CDR3 nucleotides read TGTGCTAGTGGTCGGCCGGGACTAGCGACCTACGAGCAGTACTTC.

This rearrangement joins TRBV28 to TRBJ2-3, with TRBD2 matching 10 bases. This CDR3 spans 15 amino acids. Trimming removed 3 bases from V and 4 bases from J; junction bases left unmatched: 4. Germline V gene sequence: CDR1 MDHEN, CDR2 SYDVKM. CDR3 loop: CASSFSSGRADTQYF. The CDR3 DNA is TGTGCCAGCAGTTTCTCTAGCGGGAGAGCAGATACGCAGTATTTT.

This clone occurred once. This chain connects TRBV27 to TRBJ1-4, with a tentative D call TRBD1 (6 bases). V lost 2 bases and J 8 bases, leaving 12 bases between the germline ends. The CDR3 spans 14 residues. Germline CDR1 reads MNHEY; CDR2 reads SMNVEV (reference sequence). The CDR3 DNA reads as TGTGCCAGCAGTTTAATTGGGGGCCGGGAAAAACTGTTTTTT. This translates into CASSLIGGREKLFF.

The rearrangement links TRBV11-2 to TRBJ1-3; possibly TRBD1 for D (6 bases). Germline loops: CDR1 SGHAT, CDR2 FQNNGV. This CDR3 region has 15 residues. Trimming cost V 3 bases and J 3 bases, with 12 bases left between them. Here the CDR3 reads CASSFVTGSGNTIYF. The CDR3 DNA is TGTGCCAGCAGCTTCGTAACAGGGAGTGGAAACACCATATATTTT.